What follows are 25 T cell receptor beta chains derived from one specimen sequenced in a study of PD-1 blockade in classical Hodgkin lymphoma. After autologous stem cell transplantation all patients relapsed, and prior brentuximab vedotin exposure differed between cohorts. Repertoires were generated with immunoSEQ multiplex PCR, while TCRdb's copy carries only in-frame clones and drops some. The sample has about 50,000 clones, over 70% seen once; the top ten hold more than 9.5%. The sequencing used peripheral blood mononuclear cells (PBMCs), collected at baseline. The receptors were gathered from a human donor with classical Hodgkin lymphoma.

V is TRBV6-1 and J is TRBJ2-1, with TRBD2 identical over 7 bases. Germline CDR1 MNHNS, CDR2 SASEGT. The CDR3 spans 15 residues. Trimming took 6 bases from V and 5 from J; bases not matched to a gene: 10. The CDR3 here is CASSVAGVGNNEQFF. The CDR3 DNA sequence: TGTGCCAGCAGCGTCGCGGGGGTGGGGAACAATGAGCAGTTCTTC.

V and J are TRBV19 and TRBJ2-7; 9 bases line up with TRBD2. With 6 bases clipped from V and 3 bases from J, the junction kept 9 bases outside the gene matches. The germline V gene has CDR1 LNHDA and CDR2 SQIVND (reference sequence). The CDR3 has 15 amino acids. In nucleotides, the CDR3 is TGTGCCAGTAGGTTAGCGGGAGCTTCCATCTACGAGCAGTACTTC. It specifies CASRLAGASIYEQYF.

The chain uses TRBV28 and TRBJ1-2; 10 bases align to TRBD1. Germline assignment: CDR1 MDHEN and CDR2 SYDVKM. The CDR3 sequence is 14 residues long. The V segment lost 8 bases and the J segment 0 bases; nucleotides outside the gene matches: 3. The CDR3 here is CASRQGAPNYGYTF. DNA for the CDR3: TGTGCCAGCCGACAGGGGGCGCCTAACTATGGCTACACCTTC.

This clone was detected ten times or more. The gene calls are TRBV7-9 and TRBJ2-4; D ambiguous. With 4 bases removed from V and 0 bases from J, the gap between germline ends came to 7 bases. The CDR3 has 14 residues. Germline values: CDR1 SEHNR, CDR2 FQNEAQ (reference sequence). CDR3 coding DNA: TGTGCCAGCAGCTCGACCCTAGCCAAAAACATTCAGTACTTC. Protein sequence: CASSSTLAKNIQYF.

V usage is TRBV13 and J usage is TRBJ2-3, with 9 bases matching TRBD1. CDR3 size: 15 residues. Trimming removed 2 bases from V and 4 bases from J; junction bases left unmatched: 4. Germline assignment: CDR1 PRHDT and CDR2 FYEKMQ (reference sequence). The CDR3 bases are TGTGCCAGCAGCTTAACGGGACAGGGTGCAGATACGCAGTATTTT. Translated, it gives CASSLTGQGADTQYF.

This clone has a count of ten or more. This sequence joins TRBV19 and TRBJ1-2, with 8 bases aligning to TRBD1. J lost 2 bases, V lost 6 bases, and 11 bases had no gene match. In germline, CDR1 is LNHDA, CDR2 SQIVND (reference sequence). The CDR3 length is 16 residues. The CDR3 loop is CASSPRDRPRNYGYTF. CDR3 bases: TGTGCCAGTAGCCCCAGGGACAGGCCTAGGAACTATGGCTACACCTTC.

This clone is medium-sized. The rearrangement joins TRBV5-5 to TRBJ1-4; D is ambiguous. Germline loops: CDR1 SGHKS, CDR2 YYEKEE (reference sequence). The V gene lost 2 bases and the J gene lost 8 bases, with 7 bases spanning the gap. The CDR3 is 12 amino acids. The CDR3, as DNA: TGTGCCAGCAGCTTCACGGGAGAAAAACTGTTTTTT. This codes for CASSFTGEKLFF.

V and J are TRBV30 and TRBJ2-3; 8 nucleotides match TRBD1. Germline V lookup: CDR1 GTSNPN, CDR2 SVGIG (reference sequence). J gave up 2 bases and V 7 bases, and 8 bases lay outside the gene matches. This CDR3 is built from 14 residues. The CDR3: CALAQGAVTDTQYF. In DNA form, the CDR3 reads TGTGCCTTGGCTCAGGGGGCCGTCACAGATACGCAGTATTTT.

This chain joins TRBV14 and TRBJ2-1, with TRBD1 identical over 7 bases. Germline lookup yields CDR1 SGHDN and CDR2 FVKESK. V lost 4 bases to trimming and J lost 12 bases; unmatched junction nucleotides: 6. The CDR3 runs 12 residues. CDR3: CASSRGDRVQFF. The CDR3 DNA reads as TGTGCCAGCAGCCGAGGCGACAGGGTGCAGTTCTTC.

V gene TRBV6-1 combines with J gene TRBJ1-1; TRBD1 is a possible D gene (6 bases). The V end was cut by 3 bases, the J end by 7 bases, with 15 bases between. CDR1 is MNHNS, CDR2 SASEGT, per germline. CDR3 size: 14 residues. CDR3 in amino acids: CASSDRGASNEAFF. The DNA for the CDR3 is TGTGCCAGCAGTGATCGGGGGGCCTCCAATGAAGCTTTCTTT.

The chain links TRBV7-8 to TRBJ1-1; 9 nucleotides match TRBD1. After removal of 6 bases from V and 2 bases from J, the junction contained 13 bases not matched to a gene. This CDR3 is built from 17 residues. CDR1 and CDR2 from the germline V gene are SGHVS and FQNEAQ. CDR3 sequence reads: CASSPVPGQGPNTEAFF. The CDR3, as DNA: TGTGCCAGCAGTCCAGTCCCGGGACAGGGTCCAAACACTGAAGCTTTCTTT.

Worth noting for this clone: Other DNA sequences in this specimen translate into the identical CDR3. The rearrangement links TRBV18 to TRBJ1-1; D gene unclear. The CDR3 sequence is 13 residues long. Trimming took 3 bases from V and 10 from J, leaving 15 bases between them. CDR1 is KGHSH, CDR2 LQKENI, per germline. In DNA form, the CDR3 reads TGTGCCAGCTCACCTTTGTCGGACCGGGGAGCTTTCTTT. Residues: CASSPLSDRGAFF.

The chain uses TRBV5-1 and TRBJ1-3; possible D gene TRBD1, 5 bases. CDR3 size: 16 residues. Germline V gene data show CDR1 as SGHRS and CDR2 as YFSETQ. Trimming removed 6 bases from V and 0 bases from J, with 16 bases in between. CDR3 sequence reads: CASTEQVFHSGNTIYF. The CDR3, as DNA: TGCGCCAGCACTGAACAGGTTTTTCACTCTGGAAACACCATATATTTT.

This chain joins TRBV6-6 and TRBJ1-1; TRBD1 is a possible D gene (6 bases). Per the germline V gene, CDR1 is MNHNY and CDR2 is SVGAGI (reference sequence). The CDR3 has 14 amino acids. Trimming pared 4 bases from V and 3 bases from J, leaving 12 bases between. The CDR3: CASSSEQGDTEAFF. Here the CDR3 DNA reads TGTGCCAGCAGTTCTGAACAGGGTGACACTGAAGCTTTCTTT.

The chain uses TRBV5-1 and TRBJ1-5; no definite D call. The V gene lost 5 bases and the J gene lost 0 bases, with 9 bases spanning the gap. The germline V gene has CDR1 SGHRS and CDR2 YFSETQ. This CDR3 comprises 14 residues. The CDR3: CASRAELSNQPQHF. The CDR3 DNA reads TGCGCCAGCAGGGCTGAACTTAGCAATCAGCCCCAGCATTTT.

This chain connects TRBV11-3 to TRBJ1-1; a weak D match, TRBD1 (5 bases). Per germline, CDR1 SGHNT and CDR2 YENEEA. The V gene lost 6 bases and the J gene lost 11 bases, with 19 bases spanning the gap. The CDR3 sequence is 13 residues long. CDR3 sequence: CASSPPTGLYAFF. The CDR3 DNA is TGTGCCAGCAGTCCCCCGACGGGGCTCTACGCTTTCTTT.

The CDR3 nucleotides are TGTGCCAGCAGCGCCTTCACCGTCGACGGAGCCTACGAGCAGTACTTC. Its protein is CASSAFTVDGAYEQYF. The rearrangement uses TRBV7-2 and TRBJ2-7; D gene unclear. Germline CDR1 reads SGHTA; CDR2 reads FQGNSA. Trimming shortened V by 5 bases and J by 2 bases, and 19 bases separated the two germline ends. There are 16 residues in the CDR3.

This clone has at least ten counts. The CDR3, as DNA: TGTGCCAGTACCCTGACAGGGGCGAACACTGAAGCTTTCTTT. This sequence encodes CASTLTGANTEAFF. This sequence joins TRBV19 and TRBJ1-1; 8 nucleotides align to TRBD1. V was pared by 7 bases and J by 1 base, with 5 bases of the junction left unmatched. Germline V gene lookup returns CDR1 LNHDA and CDR2 SQIVND (reference sequence). The CDR3 length is 14 residues.

DNA of the CDR3: TGTGCCAGCAGTTACGGGGGCAACCAGTTCTTC. Residues: CASSYGGNQFF. The chain combines TRBV6-5 with TRBJ2-1; D possibly corresponds to TRBD1 (6 bases). The CDR3 contains 11 residues. Germline-derived CDR1 and CDR2 are MNHEY and SVGAGI. V shed 2 bases and J shed 13 bases, with 9 bases lying between them.

V is TRBV5-1 and J is TRBJ1-1, with 10 bases lining up with TRBD1. The CDR3 consists of 15 residues. Per the germline V gene, CDR1 is SGHRS and CDR2 is YFSETQ. V lost 4 bases to trimming and J lost 1 base; unmatched junction nucleotides: 4. The CDR3: CASSGTGVPNTEAFF. The CDR3 bases are TGCGCCAGCAGCGGGACAGGGGTCCCGAACACTGAAGCTTTCTTT.

This clone was picked up a small number of times. The genes are TRBV27 and TRBJ2-7; perhaps TRBD1 as D (5 bases). This CDR3 is built from 14 residues. Germline values: CDR1 MNHEY, CDR2 SMNVEV (reference sequence). Deletions cut 1 base from V and 0 bases from J, with 7 bases between. The CDR3 spells CASSLYRTSYEQYF. CDR3 nucleotides: TGTGCCAGCAGTTTATACAGGACCTCCTACGAGCAGTACTTC.

The chain carries TRBV7-2 and TRBJ2-5, with unresolved D. Germline V CDR1 and CDR2: SGHTA, FQGNSA. The CDR3 spans 14 residues. V was trimmed by 0 bases and J by 3 bases, leaving 8 bases between them. In DNA, the CDR3 is TGTGCCAGCAGCTTAGCCTATGGGGAAGAGACCCAGTACTTC. Its translation is CASSLAYGEETQYF. Based on the CDR3 plus reference TRBV7-2 and TRBJ2-5, the full variable domain is GAGVSQSPSNKVTEKGKDVELRCDPISGHTALYWYRQSLGQGLEFLIYFQGNSAPDKSGLPSDRFSAERTGGSVSTLTIQRTQQEDSAVYLCASSLAYGEETQYFGPGTRLLVL.

The J gene is TRBJ1-5, the V gene TRBV6-1, with D unresolved. Trimming took 8 bases from V and 9 from J, leaving 11 bases between them. Germline V lookup: CDR1 MNHNS, CDR2 SASEGT. The CDR3 sequence is 11 residues long. CDR3 coding DNA: TGTGCCAGCGGTAGCCTAGGGCCCCAGCATTTT. Translated: CASGSLGPQHF.

The rearrangement uses TRBV11-2 and TRBJ2-3; D is perhaps TRBD2 (5 bases). Trimming took 5 bases from V and 0 from J, leaving 15 bases between them. CDR3 size: 16 residues. Germline V gene lookup returns CDR1 SGHAT and CDR2 FQNNGV. The CDR3 loop is CASSRLSVTSTDTQYF. CDR3 coding DNA: TGTGCCAGCAGCCGTCTTAGCGTGACTAGCACAGATACGCAGTATTTT.

The chain combines TRBV30 with TRBJ1-5, with 10 bases identical to TRBD1. The CDR3 runs to 15 residues. The germline gives CDR1 GTSNPN, CDR2 SVGIG (reference sequence). J gave up 7 bases and V 2 bases, and 8 bases lay outside the gene matches. The CDR3 protein is CAWSKRTGGVQPQHF. The CDR3 DNA follows: TGTGCCTGGAGTAAGCGGACAGGGGGAGTCCAGCCCCAGCATTTT.